Included here is one T cell receptor (beta chain) sequence, with context. V was clipped by 6 bases and J by 5 bases; unmatched bases: 15. CDR3 length equals 16 residues. Germline V CDR1 and CDR2: LNHDA, SQIVND (reference sequence). This sample is part of a study of control samples from healthy donors and cancer patients. Clones were sequenced by immunoSEQ multiplex PCR, and TCRdb holds only the in-frame ones, with some missing. The repertoire holds 85,000 to 100,000 clones, with about four fifths as singletons. The V call is TRBV19, the J call TRBJ2-7, with TRBD1 matching 8 bases. The source is a man in his sixties in good health. The specimen was blood. The CDR3 spells CASSRGGTGLIHEQYF. CDR3 in DNA: TGTGCCAGTAGCCGCGGCGGGACAGGTCTTATTCACGAGCAGTACTTC.